What follows are 10 T cell receptor beta chains derived from one specimen sequenced in a study of Ad26.COV2.S vaccination and SARS-CoV-2 variants. Indicated treatment: about 20 received Ad26.COV2.S at low or high dose, single or two shots; roughly five received placebo; per-sample allocation not given. Following the first vaccine or placebo injection, samples were taken on day 63. Libraries were prepared by immunoSEQ multiplex PCR; TCRdb keeps only in-frame clonotypes and omits some of them. The repertoire holds hundreds of thousands of clones, with approximately 92% as singletons. The source material was peripheral blood, sampled in a trial of Ad26.COV2.S vaccine versus placebo. Source of these receptors: a person between 18 and 59 years old who received the Ad26.COV2.S COVID-19 vaccine or a placebo.

J is TRBJ2-7 and V is TRBV7-9; D is unclear. This CDR3 region has 11 residues. Germline CDR1 and CDR2: SEHNR and FQNEAQ (reference sequence). Trimming cost V 2 bases and J 6 bases, with 5 bases left between them. Here the CDR3 DNA reads TGTGCCAGCAGCTTACCGGGCGAGCAGTACTTC. Protein sequence: CASSLPGEQYF.

The V call is TRBV7-6, the J call TRBJ2-5; D gene ambiguous. Trimming pared 5 bases from V and 4 bases from J, leaving 11 bases between. Germline V gene lookup returns CDR1 SGHVS and CDR2 FNYEAQ. The CDR3 runs 13 residues. The CDR3 DNA follows: TGTGCCAGCAGCCCCAAGGAACTAGAGACCCAGTACTTC. Translating gives CASSPKELETQYF.

V gene TRBV19 combines with J gene TRBJ2-2, with 8 bases lining up with TRBD1. CDR1 and CDR2 (germline): LNHDA, SQIVND (reference sequence). There are 18 residues in the CDR3. Trimming took 5 bases from V and 3 from J; bases not matched to a gene: 14. As DNA, the CDR3 is TGTGCCAGTAGTCCTGCTCAGGGGGCTAATGGTCACACCGGGGAGCTGTTTTTT. Protein product: CASSPAQGANGHTGELFF. Complete variable domain (other parts from reference TRBV19 and TRBJ2-2): DGGITQSPKYLFRKEGQNVTLSCEQNLNHDAMYWYRQDPGQGLRLIYYSQIVNDFQKGDIAEGYSVSREKKESFPLTVTSAQKNPTAFYLCASSPAQGANGHTGELFFGEGSRLTVL.

Points on this clone: The same CDR3 can be traced to other DNA sequences in this sample. The gene calls are TRBV5-1 and TRBJ2-7; D perhaps matches TRBD2 (6 bases). Germline V lookup: CDR1 SGHRS, CDR2 YFSETQ. The V gene lost 0 bases and the J gene lost 3 bases, with 7 bases spanning the gap. This CDR3 is 13 amino acids long. The CDR3, as DNA: TGCGCCAGCAGCTTGGCCGGGAGCTACGAGCAGTACTTC. Translation gives CASSLAGSYEQYF.

The rearrangement links TRBV10-3 to TRBJ2-2; D uncertain. The CDR3 is made up of 17 amino acids. V lost 5 bases and J lost 0, with 16 bases in between. Looked up from germline, CDR1 is ENHRY and CDR2 is SYGVKD. The DNA for the CDR3 is TGTGCCATCAGTACCCAGCTCGGAGAGGCGAACACCGGGGAGCTGTTTTTT. It specifies CAISTQLGEANTGELFF.

J is TRBJ2-2 and V is TRBV7-2; D is possibly TRBD1 (5 bases). Trimming took 5 bases from V and 4 from J, leaving 11 bases between them. Germline V lookup: CDR1 SGHTA, CDR2 FQGNSA. This CDR3 comprises 14 residues. The chain's CDR3 is CASSPSRGTGELFF. In nucleotides, the CDR3 is TGTGCCAGCAGCCCATCTAGGGGCACCGGGGAGCTGTTTTTT.

The chain carries TRBV19 and TRBJ1-5; D remains unclear. Trimming removed 6 bases at V and 2 bases at J, with 8 bases between. This CDR3 has 13 residues. Germline values: CDR1 LNHDA, CDR2 SQIVND (reference sequence). CDR3 in DNA: TGTGCCAGTAGGCCCGGGGGCAATCAGCCCCAGCATTTT. Its protein product is CASRPGGNQPQHF.

This chain connects TRBV19 to TRBJ2-5; D is uncertain. This CDR3 has 15 residues. Trimming removed 6 bases at V and 0 bases at J, with 14 bases between. Germline CDR1 and CDR2: LNHDA and SQIVND (reference sequence). The CDR3 is CASRSGRTNQETQYF. The DNA of the CDR3 is TGTGCCAGTAGGTCAGGACGGACCAACCAAGAGACCCAGTACTTC.

The V and J genes are TRBV7-2 and TRBJ2-7, with D possibly TRBD1 on 7 matching bases. Germline CDR1 and CDR2: SGHTA and FQGNSA. The CDR3 loop spans 15 amino acids. V lost 2 bases and J lost 4, with 15 bases in between. The DNA for the CDR3 is TGTGCCAGCAGCTTACTAAGACAGGGAGGTTACGAGCAGTACTTC. Translating it yields CASSLLRQGGYEQYF.

The chain employs TRBV7-6 and TRBJ2-2; D gene unclear. V was trimmed by 1 base and J by 6 bases, leaving 12 bases between them. Looked up from germline, CDR1 is SGHVS and CDR2 is FNYEAQ. There are 15 residues in the CDR3. The CDR3 DNA reads TGTGCCAGCAGCTTAGTGGCGGATTCACCCGGGGAGCTGTTTTTT. Its protein product is CASSLVADSPGELFF.